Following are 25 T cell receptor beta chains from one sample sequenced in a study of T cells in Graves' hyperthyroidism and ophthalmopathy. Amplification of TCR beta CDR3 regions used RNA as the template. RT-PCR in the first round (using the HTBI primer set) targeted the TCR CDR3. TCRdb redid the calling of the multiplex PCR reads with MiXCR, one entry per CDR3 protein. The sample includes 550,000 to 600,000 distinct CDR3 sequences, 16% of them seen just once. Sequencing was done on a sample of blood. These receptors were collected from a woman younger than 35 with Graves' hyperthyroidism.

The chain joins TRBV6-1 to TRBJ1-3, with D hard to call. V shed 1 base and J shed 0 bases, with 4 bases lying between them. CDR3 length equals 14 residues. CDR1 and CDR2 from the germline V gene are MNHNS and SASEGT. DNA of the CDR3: TGTGCCAGCAGTGAAGAAAGCTCTGGAAACACCATATATTTT. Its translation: CASSEESSGNTIYF.

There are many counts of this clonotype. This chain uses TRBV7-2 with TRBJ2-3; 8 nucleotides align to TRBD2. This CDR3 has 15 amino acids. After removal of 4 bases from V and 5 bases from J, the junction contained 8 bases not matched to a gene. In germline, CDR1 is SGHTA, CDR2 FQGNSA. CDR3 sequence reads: CASSSRGGVGDTQYF. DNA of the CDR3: TGTGCCAGCAGCTCCCGGGGGGGGGTGGGAGATACGCAGTATTTT.

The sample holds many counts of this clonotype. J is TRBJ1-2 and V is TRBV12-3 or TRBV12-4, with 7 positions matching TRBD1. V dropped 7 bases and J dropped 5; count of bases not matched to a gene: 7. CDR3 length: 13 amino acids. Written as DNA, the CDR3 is TGTGCCAGCACCCCGACAGGGTCGTATGGCTACACCTTC. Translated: CASTPTGSYGYTF.

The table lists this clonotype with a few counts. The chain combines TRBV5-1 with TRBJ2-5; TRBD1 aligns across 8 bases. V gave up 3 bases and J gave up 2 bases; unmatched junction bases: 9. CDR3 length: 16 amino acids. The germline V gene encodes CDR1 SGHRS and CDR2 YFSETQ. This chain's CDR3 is CASSYQGAMSQETQYF. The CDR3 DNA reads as TGCGCCAGCAGCTACCAGGGGGCGATGAGTCAAGAGACCCAGTACTTC.

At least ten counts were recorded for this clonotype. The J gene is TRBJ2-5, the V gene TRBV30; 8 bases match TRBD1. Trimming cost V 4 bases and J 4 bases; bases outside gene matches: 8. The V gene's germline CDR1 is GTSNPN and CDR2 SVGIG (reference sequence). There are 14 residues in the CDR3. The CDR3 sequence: CAWTDRGGGETQYF. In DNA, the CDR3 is TGTGCCTGGACCGACAGGGGCGGTGGAGAGACCCAGTACTTC.

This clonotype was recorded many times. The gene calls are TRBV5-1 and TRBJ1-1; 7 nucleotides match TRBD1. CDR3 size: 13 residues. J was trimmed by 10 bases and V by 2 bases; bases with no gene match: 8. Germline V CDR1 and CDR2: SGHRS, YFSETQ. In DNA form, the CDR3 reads TGCGCCAGCAGCTTTGAAGGGGGCTCGGTAGCTTTCTTT. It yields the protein CASSFEGGSVAFF.

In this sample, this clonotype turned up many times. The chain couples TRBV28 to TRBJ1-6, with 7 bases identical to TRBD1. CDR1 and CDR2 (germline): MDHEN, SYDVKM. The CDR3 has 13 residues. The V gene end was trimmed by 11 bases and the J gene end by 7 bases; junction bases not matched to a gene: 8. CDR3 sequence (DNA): TGTGCCGAGACCCGGGACAGAAATTCACCCCTCCACTTT. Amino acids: CAETRDRNSPLHF.

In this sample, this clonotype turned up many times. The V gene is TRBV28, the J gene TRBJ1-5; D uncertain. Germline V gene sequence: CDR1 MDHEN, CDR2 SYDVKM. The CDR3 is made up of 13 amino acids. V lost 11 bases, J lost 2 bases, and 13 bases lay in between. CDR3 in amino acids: CASVKRGNQPQHF. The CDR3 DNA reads TGTGCCTCCGTCAAAAGGGGCAATCAGCCCCAGCATTTT.

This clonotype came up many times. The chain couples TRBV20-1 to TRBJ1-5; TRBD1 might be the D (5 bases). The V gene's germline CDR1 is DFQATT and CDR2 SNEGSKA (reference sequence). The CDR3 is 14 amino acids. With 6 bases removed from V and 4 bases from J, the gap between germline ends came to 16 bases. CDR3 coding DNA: TGCAGTGCCCGGGTGGGGGGAGCTAATCAGCCCCAGCATTTT. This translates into CSARVGGANQPQHF.

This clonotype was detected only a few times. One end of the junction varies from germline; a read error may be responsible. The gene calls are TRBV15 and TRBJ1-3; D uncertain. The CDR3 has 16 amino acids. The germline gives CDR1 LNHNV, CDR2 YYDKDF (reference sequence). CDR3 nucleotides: TGTGCCACCAGCACACCGCCCAGCTTCTCTGGAAACACCACATATTTT. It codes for CATSTPPSFSGNTTYF. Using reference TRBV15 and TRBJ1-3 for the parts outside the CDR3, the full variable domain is DAMVIQNPRYQVTQFGKPVTLSCSQTLNHNVMYWYQQKSSQAPKLLFHYYDKDFNNEADTPDNFQSRRPNTSFCFLDIRSPGLGDTAMYLCATSTPPSFSGNTTYFGEGSWLTVV.

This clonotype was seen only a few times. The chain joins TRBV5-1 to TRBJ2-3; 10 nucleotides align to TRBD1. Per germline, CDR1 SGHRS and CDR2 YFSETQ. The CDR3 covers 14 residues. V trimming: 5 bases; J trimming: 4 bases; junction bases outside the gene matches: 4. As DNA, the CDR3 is TGCGCCAGCAGTTTCGGGACAGGGGCAGATACGCAGTATTTT. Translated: CASSFGTGADTQYF.

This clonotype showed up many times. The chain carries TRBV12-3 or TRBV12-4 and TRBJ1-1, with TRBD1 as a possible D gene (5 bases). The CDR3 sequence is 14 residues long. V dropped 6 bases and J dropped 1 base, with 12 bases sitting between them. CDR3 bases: TGTGCCAGCAGGGGGGACCGGAAGAACACTGAAGCTTTCTTT. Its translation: CASRGDRKNTEAFF.

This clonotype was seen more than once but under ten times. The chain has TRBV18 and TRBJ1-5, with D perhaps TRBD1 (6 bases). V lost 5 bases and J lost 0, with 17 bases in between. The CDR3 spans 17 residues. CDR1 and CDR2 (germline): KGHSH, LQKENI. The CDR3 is CASSTTEWGASNQPQHF. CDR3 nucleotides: TGTGCCAGCTCAACCACGGAGTGGGGGGCTAGCAATCAGCCCCAGCATTTT.

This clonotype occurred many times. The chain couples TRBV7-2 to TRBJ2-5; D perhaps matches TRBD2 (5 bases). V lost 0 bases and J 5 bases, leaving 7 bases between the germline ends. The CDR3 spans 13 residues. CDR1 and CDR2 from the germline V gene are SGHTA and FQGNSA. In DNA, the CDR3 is TGTGCCAGCAGCTTAGCAGGGAGCGAGACCCAGTACTTC. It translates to CASSLAGSETQYF.

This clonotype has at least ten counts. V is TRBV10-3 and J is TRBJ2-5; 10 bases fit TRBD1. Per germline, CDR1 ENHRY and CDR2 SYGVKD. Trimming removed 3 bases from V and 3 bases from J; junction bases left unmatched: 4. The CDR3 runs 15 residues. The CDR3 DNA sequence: TGTGCCATCAGTGACCGGGACAGGGGTAAAGAGACCCAGTACTTC. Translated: CAISDRDRGKETQYF.

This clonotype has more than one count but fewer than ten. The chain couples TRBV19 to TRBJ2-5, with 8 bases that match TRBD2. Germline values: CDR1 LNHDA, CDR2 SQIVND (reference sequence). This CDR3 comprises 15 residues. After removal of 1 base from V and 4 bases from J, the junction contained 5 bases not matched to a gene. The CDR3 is CASSIAGGPRETQYF. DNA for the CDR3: TGTGCCAGTAGTATAGCGGGGGGGCCTCGAGAGACCCAGTACTTC.

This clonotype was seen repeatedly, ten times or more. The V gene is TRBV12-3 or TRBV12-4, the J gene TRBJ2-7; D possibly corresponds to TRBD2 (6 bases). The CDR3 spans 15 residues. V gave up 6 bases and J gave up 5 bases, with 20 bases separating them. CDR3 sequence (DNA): TGTGCCAGCAGCCCTCCAACGAGCGGGCCAAACGAGCAGTACTTC. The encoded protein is CASSPPTSGPNEQYF.

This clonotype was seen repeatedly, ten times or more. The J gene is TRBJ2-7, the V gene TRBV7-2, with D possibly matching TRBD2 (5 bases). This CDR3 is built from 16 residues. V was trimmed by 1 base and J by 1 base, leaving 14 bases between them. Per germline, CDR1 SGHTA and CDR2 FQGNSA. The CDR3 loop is CASSLGGGLLSYEQYF. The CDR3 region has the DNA TGTGCCAGCAGCTTAGGAGGCGGGCTCCTATCCTACGAGCAGTACTTC.

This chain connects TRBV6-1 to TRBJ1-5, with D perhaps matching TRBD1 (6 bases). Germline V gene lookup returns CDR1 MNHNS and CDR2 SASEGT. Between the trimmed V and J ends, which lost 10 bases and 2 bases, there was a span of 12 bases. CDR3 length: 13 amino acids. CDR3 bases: TGTGCCACCTTGGGGGGCCGCAATCAGCCCCAGCATTTT. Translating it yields CATLGGRNQPQHF.

The CDR3 DNA follows: TGTGCCAGCAGTGGACGTCTAGCGGGAGATGGGGATACGCAGTATTTT. Amino acids: CASSGRLAGDGDTQYF. V is TRBV2 and J is TRBJ2-3; 10 bases match TRBD2. The CDR3 sequence is 16 residues long. Germline CDR1 and CDR2: SNHLY and FYNNEI. V was clipped by 4 bases and J by 6 bases; unmatched bases: 10. Filled out from reference TRBV2 and TRBJ2-3, the complete variable domain reads EPEVTQTPSHQVTQMGQEVILRCVPISNHLYFYWYRQILGQKVEFLVSFYNNEISEKSEIFDDQFSVERPDGSNFTLKIRSTKLEDSAMYFCASSGRLAGDGDTQYFGPGTRLTVL.

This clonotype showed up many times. CDR3 loop: CATSETSGSYNEQFF. The CDR3 DNA sequence: TGTGCCACCTCGGAGACTAGCGGGAGTTACAATGAGCAGTTCTTC. The V gene is TRBV10-3, the J gene TRBJ2-1; 12 bases are a match to TRBD2. V lost 10 bases and J lost 4; bases outside the gene matches: 8. The CDR3 is made up of 15 amino acids. The germline V gene encodes CDR1 ENHRY and CDR2 SYGVKD.

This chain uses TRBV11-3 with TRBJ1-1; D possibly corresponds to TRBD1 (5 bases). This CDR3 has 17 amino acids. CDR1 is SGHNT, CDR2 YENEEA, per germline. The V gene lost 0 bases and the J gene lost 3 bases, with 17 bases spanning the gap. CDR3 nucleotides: TGTGCCAGCAGCTTAGAGTCCCGATGGACGGGGGACACTGAAGCTTTCTTT. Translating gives CASSLESRWTGDTEAFF.

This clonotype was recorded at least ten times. CDR3 nucleotides: TGTGCCAGCAGCTTGGCAGGGGTTGTCTACAATGAGCAGTTCTTC. This codes for CASSLAGVVYNEQFF. The chain has TRBV7-8 and TRBJ2-1, with a weak D call TRBD1 (6 bases). Germline-derived CDR1 and CDR2 are SGHVS and FQNEAQ. There are 15 residues in the CDR3. Trimming shortened V by 3 bases and J by 3 bases, and 12 bases separated the two germline ends.

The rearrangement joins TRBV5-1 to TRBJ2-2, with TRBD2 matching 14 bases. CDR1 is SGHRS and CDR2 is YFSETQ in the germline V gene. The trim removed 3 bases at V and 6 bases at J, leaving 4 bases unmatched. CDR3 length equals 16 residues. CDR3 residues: CASSYGLAGGAGELFF. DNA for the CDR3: TGCGCCAGCAGCTACGGACTAGCGGGAGGAGCCGGGGAGCTGTTTTTT.

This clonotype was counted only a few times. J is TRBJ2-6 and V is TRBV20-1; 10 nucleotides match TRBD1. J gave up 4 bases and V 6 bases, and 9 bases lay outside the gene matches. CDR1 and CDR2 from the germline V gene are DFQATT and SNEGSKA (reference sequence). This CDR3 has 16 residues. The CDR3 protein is CSADNLDRGGANVLTF. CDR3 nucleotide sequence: TGCAGTGCCGACAATCTGGACAGGGGGGGGGCCAACGTCCTGACTTTC.